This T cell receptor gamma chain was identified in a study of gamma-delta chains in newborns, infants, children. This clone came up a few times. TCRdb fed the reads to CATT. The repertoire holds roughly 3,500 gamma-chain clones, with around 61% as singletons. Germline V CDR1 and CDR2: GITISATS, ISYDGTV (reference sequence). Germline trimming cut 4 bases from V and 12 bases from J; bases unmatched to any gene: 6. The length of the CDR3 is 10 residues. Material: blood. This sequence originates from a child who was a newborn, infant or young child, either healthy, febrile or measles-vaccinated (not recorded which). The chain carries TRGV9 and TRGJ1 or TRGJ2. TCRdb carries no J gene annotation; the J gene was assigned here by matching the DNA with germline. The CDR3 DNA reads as TGTGCCTTGTGGGACTGGGCGAAACTCTTT. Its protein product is CALWDWAKLF.